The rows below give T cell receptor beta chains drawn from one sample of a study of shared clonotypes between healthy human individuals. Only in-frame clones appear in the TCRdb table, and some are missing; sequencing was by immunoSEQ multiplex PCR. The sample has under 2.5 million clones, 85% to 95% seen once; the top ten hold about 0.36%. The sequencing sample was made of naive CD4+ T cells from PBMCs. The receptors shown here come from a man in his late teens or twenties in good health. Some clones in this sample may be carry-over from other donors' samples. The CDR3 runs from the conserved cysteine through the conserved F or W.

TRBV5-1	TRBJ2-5	CASSSQGAQETQYF
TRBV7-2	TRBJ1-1	CASSPGGGFTEAFF
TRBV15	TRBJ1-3	CATSRNSGNTIYF
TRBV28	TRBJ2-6	CASSFGGSGANVLTF
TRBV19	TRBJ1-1	CASSIAMNTEAFF
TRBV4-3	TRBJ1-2	CASSQIGSGLGYTF
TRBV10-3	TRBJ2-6	CAISESLAGSGANVLTF
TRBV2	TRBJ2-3	CASRGLSPGYF
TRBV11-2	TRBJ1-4	CASRLRGQHGEKLFF
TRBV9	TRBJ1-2	CASSVMPESRGYTF
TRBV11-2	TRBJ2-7	CASSSDRGGEQYF
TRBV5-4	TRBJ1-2	CASSLAGGNGYTF
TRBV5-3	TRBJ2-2	CARSLSQGGNTGELFF
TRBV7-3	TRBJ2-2	CASSFSGNTGELFF
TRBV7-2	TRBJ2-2	CASSLVRSSGYTGELFF
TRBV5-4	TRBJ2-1	CASSSKAGGHNEQFF
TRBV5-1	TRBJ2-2	CASSADRGNTGELFF
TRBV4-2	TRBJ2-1	CASNRGGGSGNEQFF
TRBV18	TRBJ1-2	CASSPGSRERGRYGYTF
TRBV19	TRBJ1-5	CASSIAGRKSNQPQHF